This record looks at one T cell receptor beta chain sequence and its context. Its antigen is unknown. The sample belongs to a study of T cells expressing NK-cell markers. Study context: Obtained from sorted CD3+CD56+NKG2C+, CD3+CD56+NKG2C- and CD3+CD56-NKG2C+ T cells were the TCR beta repertoires. The authors sequenced eight donors, of whom seven were HCMV-seropositive and one was seronegative. Overall study results and limits: The share of CD8+ T cells held by dominant NKG2C+ clonotypes was about 1.0-7.5% in several donors.

5'RACE template switching built TCR beta cDNA with unique molecular identifiers. TCRdb reanalyzed the 5' RACE reads, giving one entry per CDR3 protein sequence and no DNA. Its clone listing holds almost 450,000 distinct CDR3 sequences. Input material: blood T cells: a sorted CD56 or NKG2C T cell subset, CD4+ or CD8+ T cells, or bulk PBMC T cells (not recorded which). The clonotype comes from a woman aged 18 to 75 in good health.

CDR3 in amino acids: CSATLAGRADTQYF. This chain connects TRBV20-1 to TRBJ2-3; TCRdb proposes TRBD2, but this gene call is untestable without DNA. Germline loops: CDR1 DFQATT, CDR2 SNEGSKA (reference sequence). There are 14 residues in the CDR3.